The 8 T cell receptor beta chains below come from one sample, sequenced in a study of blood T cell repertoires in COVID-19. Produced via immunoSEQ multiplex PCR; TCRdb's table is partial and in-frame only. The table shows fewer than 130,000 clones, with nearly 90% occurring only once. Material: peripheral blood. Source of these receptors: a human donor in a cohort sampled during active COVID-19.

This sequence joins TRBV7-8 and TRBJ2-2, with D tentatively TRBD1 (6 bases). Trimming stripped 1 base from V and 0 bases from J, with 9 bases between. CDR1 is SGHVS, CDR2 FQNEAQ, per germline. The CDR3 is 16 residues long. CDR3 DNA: TGTGCCAGCAGCTTAGATGGGGGCGCGAACACCGGGGAGCTGTTTTTT. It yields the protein CASSLDGGANTGELFF.

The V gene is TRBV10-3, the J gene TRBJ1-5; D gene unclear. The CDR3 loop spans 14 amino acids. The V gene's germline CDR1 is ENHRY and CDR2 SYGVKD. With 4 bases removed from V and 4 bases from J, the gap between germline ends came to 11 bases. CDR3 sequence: CAISGSESNQPQHF. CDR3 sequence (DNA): TGTGCCATCAGTGGAAGTGAGTCGAATCAGCCCCAGCATTTT.

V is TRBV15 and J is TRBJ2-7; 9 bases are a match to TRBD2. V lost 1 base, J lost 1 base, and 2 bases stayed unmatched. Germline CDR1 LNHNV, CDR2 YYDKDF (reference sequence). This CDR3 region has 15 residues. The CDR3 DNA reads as TGTGCCACCAGCAGAGGCGGGGGGGGTTCCTACGAGCAGTACTTC. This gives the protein CATSRGGGGSYEQYF.

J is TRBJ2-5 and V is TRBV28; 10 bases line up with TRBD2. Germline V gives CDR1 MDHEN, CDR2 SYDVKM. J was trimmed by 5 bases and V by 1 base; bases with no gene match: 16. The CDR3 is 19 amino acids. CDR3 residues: CASSLFSSSGSPWGETQYF. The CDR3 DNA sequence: TGTGCCAGCAGTTTATTCTCGTCTAGCGGGAGCCCCTGGGGGGAGACCCAGTACTTC. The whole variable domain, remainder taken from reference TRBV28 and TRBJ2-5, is DVKVTQSSRYLVKRTGEKVFLECVQDMDHENMFWYRQDPGLGLRLIYFSYDVKMKEKGDIPEGYSVSREKKERFSLILESASTNQTSMYLCASSLFSSSGSPWGETQYFGPGTRLLVL.

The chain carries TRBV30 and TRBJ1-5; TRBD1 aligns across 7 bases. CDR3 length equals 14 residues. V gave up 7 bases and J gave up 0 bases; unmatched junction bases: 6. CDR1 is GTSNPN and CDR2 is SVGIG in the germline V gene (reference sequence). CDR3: CAYTGVNSNQPQHF. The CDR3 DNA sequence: TGTGCCTACACAGGGGTAAATAGCAATCAGCCCCAGCATTTT.

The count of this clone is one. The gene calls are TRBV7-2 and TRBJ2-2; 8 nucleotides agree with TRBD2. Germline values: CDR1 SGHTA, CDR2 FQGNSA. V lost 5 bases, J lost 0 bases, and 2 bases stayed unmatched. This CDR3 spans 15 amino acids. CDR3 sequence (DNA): TGTGCCAGCAGCCAGGGACTAGCGAACACCGGGGAGCTGTTTTTT. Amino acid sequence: CASSQGLANTGELFF. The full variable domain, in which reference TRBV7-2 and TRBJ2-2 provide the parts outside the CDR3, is GAGVSQSPSNKVTEKGKDVELRCDPISGHTALYWYRQSLGQGLEFLIYFQGNSAPDKSGLPSDRFSAERTGGSVSTLTIQRTQQEDSAVYLCASSQGLANTGELFFGEGSRLTVL.

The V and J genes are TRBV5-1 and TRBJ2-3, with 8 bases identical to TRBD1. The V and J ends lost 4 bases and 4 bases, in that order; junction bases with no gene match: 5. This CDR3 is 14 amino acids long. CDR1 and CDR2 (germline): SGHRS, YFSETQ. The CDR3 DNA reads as TGCGCCAGCAGCGTGGGACAGGCCGCAGATACGCAGTATTTT. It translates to CASSVGQAADTQYF.

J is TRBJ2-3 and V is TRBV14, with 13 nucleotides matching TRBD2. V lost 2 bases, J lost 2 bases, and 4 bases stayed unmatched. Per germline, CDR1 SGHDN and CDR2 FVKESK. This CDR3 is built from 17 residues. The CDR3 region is CASSQLTSGGFTDTQYF. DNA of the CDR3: TGTGCCAGCAGCCAACTGACTAGCGGGGGGTTCACAGATACGCAGTATTTT.